Listed here is a single T cell receptor beta chain. These data come from a study of blood T cell repertoires in COVID-19. Here immunoSEQ multiplex PCR was the method, and the copy in TCRdb shows in-frame clones only, minus some. The table lists around 74,000 clones, roughly 89% of them singletons, with roughly 4.4% in the top ten. Sequences were obtained from peripheral blood. This receptor was identified in a man aged 45-60 years with active COVID-19.

CDR3 region: CASSLAGGVEETQYF. CDR3 DNA sequence: TGTGCCAGCAGCTTGGCAGGGGGTGTTGAAGAGACCCAGTACTTC. The chain combines TRBV5-6 with TRBJ2-5; 7 bases match TRBD1. Trimming at V came to 0 bases and at J to 3 bases, leaving 5 bases not matched to a gene. There are 15 residues in the CDR3. Germline lookup yields CDR1 SGHDT and CDR2 YYEEEE.